The clone carrying this TCR beta chain has a handful of counts. The antigen is not known. Here immunoSEQ multiplex PCR was the method, and the copy in TCRdb shows in-frame clones only, minus some. The data contain 100,000 to 150,000 clones, about 87% of them singletons. This record belongs to a study of T cell responses to AZD1222 COVID-19 vaccine. Whole-study results and caveats: The study identified only six AZD1222 recipients as seropositive at baseline. Most donors were white British, females outnumbered males, and clonal diversity was possibly underestimated.

The sequence was obtained from an adult in good health. Sequenced here: peripheral blood, sampled on day 0 of AZD1222 vaccination.

In DNA form, the CDR3 reads TGTGCCAGCAGCTTAGTTCCAGGGAGAAACACCATATATTTT. It encodes CASSLVPGRNTIYF. The chain couples TRBV7-8 to TRBJ1-3; the D gene is possibly TRBD1 (5 bases). The germline V and J ends were trimmed by 1 base and 5 bases, with 9 bases remaining between them. This CDR3 is 14 amino acids long. Germline CDR1 is SGHVS and CDR2 is FQNEAQ.